This TCR beta chain emerged from a study of cytomegalovirus exposure and HLA in healthy donors. Study overall: Some 200 million T cells yielded fewer than 120 million unique TCR beta sequences in earlier analysis. Regarding the study as a whole: No immune exposure information besides CMV serostatus was available. Sequencing probably produced one cluster of sequence variants that were highly shared. In a later analysis, CMV-associated beta chains were mostly HLA-associated, it appeared.

The germline V gene encodes CDR1 SGHVS and CDR2 FNYEAQ. V gave up 1 base and J gave up 0 bases, with 7 bases separating them. The CDR3 spans 14 residues. The PCR contained 60 Vbeta and 13 Jbeta primers. TCRdb keeps only in-frame clones here, not all; method: immunoSEQ multiplex PCR. The sample includes about 160,000 clones, approximately 70% of them seen just once. Comments on this clone: Its antigen is unidentified.

The V and J genes are TRBV7-6 and TRBJ2-7, with a tentative D call TRBD2 (5 bases). The sequenced sample was PBMCs. This clonotype was sampled from a man aged 40-49 years in good health and CMV-seropositive. This CDR3 reads CASSLGSVSYEQYF. The CDR3 coding sequence is TGTGCCAGCAGCTTAGGTAGCGTCTCCTACGAGCAGTACTTC.